These 3 T cell receptor beta chains originate from one sample sequenced in a study of glioma-infiltrating T cells. Amplification of TCR alpha and beta CDR3 regions from RNA used iRepertoire nested multiplex PCR. TCRdb re-derived calls from the multiplex PCR reads in MiXCR, one entry per CDR3 protein. The table has 400,000 or so distinct CDR3 sequences, around 38% seen once. The sample taken for sequencing was glioma tissue, nonneoplastic brain tissue, or PBMCs (not recorded which). The receptors come from a human donor with low-grade glioma or glioblastoma, undergoing nonglioma brain surgery, or in good health (not recorded which).

This chain connects TRBV11-1 to TRBJ2-1; 8 bases fit TRBD2. Germline CDR1 reads SGHAT; CDR2 reads FQDESV (reference sequence). Germline trimming cut 8 bases from V and 12 bases from J; bases unmatched to any gene: 12. The CDR3 has 13 amino acids. The CDR3 here is CASATGGIHGQFF. The CDR3 bases are TGTGCCAGCGCTACGGGGGGGATCCATGGGCAGTTCTTC. Drawing the rest from reference TRBV11-1 and TRBJ2-1, the complete variable domain is EAEVAQSPRYKITEKSQAVAFWCDPISGHATLYWYRQILGQGPELLVQFQDESVVDDSQLPKDRFSAERLKGVDSTLKIQPAELGDSAMYLCASATGGIHGQFFGPGTRLTVL.

This clonotype occurred a few times. The V gene is TRBV29-1, the J gene TRBJ1-2; perhaps TRBD1 as D (5 bases). The CDR3 consists of 14 residues. V lost 0 bases to trimming and J lost 7 bases, with 15 bases between them. In germline, CDR1 is SQVTM, CDR2 ANQGSEA. The CDR3 DNA follows: TGCAGCGTTGAAGATCCAGGGAAACCGGGTGGCTACACCTTC. Translated: CSVEDPGKPGGYTF.

V usage is TRBV4-3 and J usage is TRBJ2-7, with D unresolved. The CDR3 has 14 amino acids. Trimming pared 0 bases from V and 2 bases from J, leaving 8 bases between. Looked up from germline, CDR1 is LGHNA and CDR2 is YSLEER. CDR3 coding DNA: TGCGCCAGCAGCCAAGATTCCAGCACCTACGAGCAGTACTTC. Amino acids: CASSQDSSTYEQYF.